This is a list of T cell receptor beta chains from one sample in a study of OX40 agonist ivuxolimab in advanced cancers. This table comes from immunoSEQ multiplex PCR, and its TCRdb copy is limited to in-frame clones, with some not included. The sample includes over 45,000 clones, around 85% of them seen just once. The specimen comprised CD4+ or CD8+ T cells sorted from blood, sampled in a trial of the OX40 agonist ivuxolimab. These receptors came from an adult with an advanced solid tumor such as melanoma, head and neck, liver or kidney cancer. The CDR3 runs from the conserved cysteine through the conserved F or W. The D gene is left open where the match is weak. Some rows mark clone size as missing; the rest say once, few, many or name a class of expanded clone.

cdr3_nt | cdr3_aa | clone_size | d_call | j_call | v_call
TGTGCCAGCTCACCACAGGGGGGTGGTTCCTACGAGCAGTACTTC | CASSPQGGGSYEQYF | . | . | TRBJ2-7 | TRBV18
TGTGCCAGCGCTTCCAGGGGCATAATTAATGAAAAACTGTTTTTT | CASASRGIINEKLFF | . | . | TRBJ1-4 | TRBV2
TGTGCCTGGAGTGTAGGCGGGGTAGAGACCCAGTACTTC | CAWSVGGVETQYF | once | . | TRBJ2-5 | TRBV30
TGCAGCGTAGCCGGAACTAGCGGGAGCTCCTACGAGCAGTACTTC | CSVAGTSGSSYEQYF | . | TRBD2 | TRBJ2-7 | TRBV29-1
TGCGCCAGCACCCCGGGACTAGTCGGGTATGAGCAGTTCTTC | CASTPGLVGYEQFF | . | TRBD2 | TRBJ2-1 | TRBV5-1
TGCGCCAGCAGCCAAGGGCTAGCGGGGACATCCTACGAGCAGTACTTC | CASSQGLAGTSYEQYF | . | TRBD2 | TRBJ2-7 | TRBV4-3
TGTGCCAGCAGTTTACGCCCCCCGACCAATCAGCCCCAGCATTTT | CASSLRPPTNQPQHF | . | . | TRBJ1-5 | TRBV27
TGTGCCAGCACCACCGGGACAGTTAACTATGGCTACACCTTC | CASTTGTVNYGYTF | . | TRBD1 | TRBJ1-2 | TRBV5-4
TGTGCCACCAGCAGCGGGAACCCTAATGAAAAACTGTTTTTT | CATSSGNPNEKLFF | . | . | TRBJ1-4 | TRBV15
TGTGCCAGCAGCTTGGTGGGACAGGGGGCGAATGGCTACACCTTC | CASSLVGQGANGYTF | . | TRBD1 | TRBJ1-2 | TRBV5-4
TGCGCCAGCAGTGAGTCGGGGGTACCCTCAGGAGAGACCCAGTACTTC | CASSESGVPSGETQYF | . | . | TRBJ2-5 | TRBV10-1
TGCAGCGTCATACTAGCGCGGAACATTCAGTACTTC | CSVILARNIQYF | . | TRBD2 | TRBJ2-4 | TRBV29-1
TGTGCCAGCACCCAAGGGCTAGCGGGAACCGATACGCAGTATTTT | CASTQGLAGTDTQYF | . | TRBD2 | TRBJ2-3 | TRBV11-3